These T cell receptor beta chains were read from a single sample in a study of cytomegalovirus exposure and HLA in healthy donors. Libraries were prepared by immunoSEQ multiplex PCR; TCRdb keeps only in-frame clonotypes and omits some of them. Found here are around 120,000 clones, about four fifths of them singletons; the top ten hold about 1.6%. Sequenced input: PBMCs. These receptor sequences come from a woman under 30 in good health and CMV-seronegative. Both conserved end residues are part of each CDR3. The D gene is left open where the match is weak. Where a row states a size, it is once, few, many or the class of an expanded clone; other rows omit it.

j_gene	d_gene	abundance	v_gene	CDR3aa	CDR3nt
TRBJ1-1	TRBD1	.	TRBV28	CASSPGTGWEAFF	TGTGCCAGCAGCCCGGGGACAGGGTGGGAAGCTTTCTTT
TRBJ2-5	TRBD1	.	TRBV29-1	CSVDRGRGGSETQYF	TGCAGCGTTGATAGGGGGCGTGGGGGATCCGAGACCCAGTACTTC
TRBJ2-5	.	.	TRBV7-6	CASSLEYMTGSQETQYF	TGTGCCAGCAGCTTAGAATACATGACAGGTTCTCAAGAGACCCAGTACTTC
TRBJ1-1	.	.	TRBV6-1	CASGQTNTEAFF	TGTGCCAGCGGACAGACGAACACTGAAGCTTTCTTT
TRBJ2-6	.	.	TRBV15	CATRAPGVGANVLTF	TGTGCCACCCGGGCCCCGGGAGTTGGGGCCAACGTCCTGACTTTC
TRBJ2-1	.	few	TRBV5-1	CASSWISGNYNEQFF	TGCGCCAGCAGCTGGATTAGCGGAAACTACAATGAGCAGTTCTTC
TRBJ1-1	.	.	TRBV19	CASSEYRQGNTEAFF	TGTGCCAGTAGTGAATACCGGCAGGGGAACACTGAAGCTTTCTTT
TRBJ1-4	TRBD1	.	TRBV6-1	CASSPDRGGNEKLFF	TGTGCCAGCAGCCCAGACAGGGGGGGAAATGAAAAACTGTTTTTT
TRBJ1-5	.	.	TRBV30	CAWSVTENQPQHF	TGTGCCTGGAGTGTAACGGAGAATCAGCCCCAGCATTTT
TRBJ2-6	.	.	TRBV6-5	CATIAGALGANVLTF	TGTGCCACCATAGCAGGGGCGCTTGGGGCCAACGTCCTGACTTTC
TRBJ1-6	.	.	TRBV7-9	CASSLPSSYNSPLHF	TGTGCCAGCAGCTTACCGAGCTCCTATAATTCACCCCTCCACTTT
TRBJ1-2	.	.	TRBV27	CASSHTTSTHPGVTGYTF	TGTGCCAGCTCTCACACTACCAGCACTCACCCCGGGGTTACTGGCTACACCTTC
TRBJ2-5	.	.	TRBV5-1	CASSASTQGGQTQYF	TGCGCCAGCAGCGCGAGTACACAGGGGGGGCAGACCCAGTACTTC
TRBJ1-6	.	.	TRBV27	CASSSGFTYNSPLHF	TGTGCCAGCAGTTCAGGGTTCACCTATAATTCACCCCTCCACTTT
TRBJ2-1	.	.	TRBV29-1	CSVEDPKLALGQFF	TGCAGCGTTGAAGATCCTAAACTAGCCCTAGGGCAGTTCTTC
TRBJ1-5	.	once	TRBV7-9	CASDSTYSNQPQHF	TGTGCCAGTGACAGCACCTATAGCAATCAGCCCCAGCATTTT
TRBJ2-4	.	.	TRBV5-1	CASSPEGGAKNIQYF	TGCGCCAGCAGCCCGGAGGGGGGGGCCAAAAACATTCAGTACTTC
TRBJ2-6	.	once	TRBV4-2	CASSQGARGSGANVLTF	TGTGCCAGCAGCCAAGGAGCTAGGGGATCCGGGGCCAACGTCCTGACTTTC
TRBJ2-3	TRBD2	once	TRBV6-1	CASSEAPLAGYTDTQYF	TGTGCCAGCAGTGAAGCGCCACTAGCGGGGTACACAGATACGCAGTATTTT
TRBJ2-7	TRBD1	few	TRBV5-6	CASSLGTGIYEQYF	TGTGCCAGCAGCTTAGGGACAGGGATCTACGAGCAGTACTTC
TRBJ2-7	TRBD2	.	TRBV2	CASSEEGLAGGREQYF	TGTGCCAGCAGTGAAGAGGGACTAGCGGGGGGACGCGAGCAGTACTTC
TRBJ1-2	.	.	TRBV5-1	CASSAAVGAVSGYTF	TGCGCCAGCAGCGCGGCGGTCGGAGCGGTGTCGGGCTACACCTTC
TRBJ1-1	TRBD1	few	TRBV30	CAWSSGQAEAFF	TGTGCCTGGAGTTCGGGACAGGCTGAAGCTTTCTTT
TRBJ2-7	TRBD2	.	TRBV28	CASNLQSGGLPYEQYF	TGTGCCAGCAATCTCCAGAGCGGGGGTTTACCTTACGAGCAGTACTTC
TRBJ1-1	.	few	TRBV5-1	CASRPQGPGTEAFF	TGCGCCAGCAGGCCTCAGGGGCCGGGCACTGAAGCTTTCTTT
TRBJ2-7	TRBD2	.	TRBV11-2	CASSFSAAGGRFSYEQYF	TGTGCCAGCAGCTTTTCGGCAGCGGGGGGCCGATTCTCCTACGAGCAGTACTTC
TRBJ1-5	.	.	TRBV28	CASTGWGDPNQPQHF	TGTGCCAGCACGGGATGGGGAGACCCCAATCAGCCCCAGCATTTT
TRBJ2-7	.	once	TRBV5-1	CASSLEGVAYEQYF	TGCGCCAGCAGCTTGGAGGGGGTCGCCTACGAGCAGTACTTC
TRBJ2-2	TRBD2	.	TRBV28	CASSSPSSGGDTGELFF	TGTGCCAGCAGTTCCCCCTCTAGCGGGGGGGACACCGGGGAGCTGTTTTTT
TRBJ2-7	.	.	TRBV15	CATKQGSSYEQYF	TGTGCCACGAAACAGGGTTCTAGCTACGAGCAGTACTTC
TRBJ1-2	TRBD1	.	TRBV5-6	CASSLKTGTGSNGYTF	TGTGCCAGCAGCTTGAAAACCGGGACAGGGTCGAATGGCTACACCTTC
TRBJ1-3	TRBD1	few	TRBV2	CASRLQGSGNTIYF	TGTGCCAGCAGACTACAGGGGTCTGGAAACACCATATATTTT
TRBJ1-2	TRBD1	.	TRBV27	CASKPGQGVPYGYTF	TGTGCCAGCAAACCGGGACAGGGAGTACCCTATGGCTACACCTTC
TRBJ1-6	.	.	TRBV28	CASSRNSPLHF	TGTGCCAGCAGTCGGAATTCACCCCTCCACTTT
TRBJ1-5	.	.	TRBV28	CASSITGLPSRNQPQHF	TGTGCCAGCAGTATAACGGGACTTCCGTCAAGAAATCAGCCCCAGCATTTT
TRBJ1-2	.	.	TRBV7-5	CARSHFYPKGNYGYTF	TGTGCCAGAAGCCATTTTTACCCGAAGGGGAACTATGGCTACACCTTC
TRBJ2-3	TRBD1	.	TRBV18	CASSPRLTGGSTDTQYF	TGTGCCAGCTCACCAAGACTCACAGGGGGAAGTACAGATACGCAGTATTTT
TRBJ2-3	TRBD2	.	TRBV11-2	CASSFRTSGYTDTQYF	TGTGCCAGCAGCTTTCGGACTAGCGGATACACAGATACGCAGTATTTT
TRBJ2-7	TRBD1	.	TRBV4-2	CASSQDRGEQYF	TGTGCCAGCAGCCAGGACAGGGGCGAGCAGTACTTC
TRBJ2-7	.	.	TRBV28	CASGAAPIEQYF	TGTGCCAGCGGGGCGGCCCCCATCGAGCAGTACTTC
TRBJ1-5	.	.	TRBV27	CASSFSGQGMGQPQHF	TGTGCCAGCAGTTTTTCCGGGCAGGGTATGGGTCAGCCCCAGCATTTT
TRBJ1-2	TRBD1	.	TRBV10-3	CAISATGVDGYTF	TGTGCCATCAGTGCTACAGGGGTGGATGGCTACACCTTC
TRBJ2-2	.	once	TRBV5-1	CASSFTGDTGELFF	TGCGCCAGCAGCTTTACAGGTGACACCGGGGAGCTGTTTTTT
TRBJ2-5	.	.	TRBV19	CASSIDRGETQYF	TGTGCCAGTAGTATAGATCGGGGTGAGACCCAGTACTTC
TRBJ1-3	.	.	TRBV6-5	CASNLHTGGGNTIYF	TGTGCCAGCAACCTTCATACAGGTGGAGGAAACACCATATATTTT
TRBJ2-2	TRBD2	.	TRBV4-1	CASSHPSGGSVGELFF	TGCGCCAGCAGCCACCCTAGCGGGGGGTCGGTCGGGGAGCTGTTTTTT
TRBJ1-2	TRBD1	.	TRBV29-1	CSVAGTVYGYTF	TGCAGCGTCGCCGGGACAGTCTATGGCTACACCTTC
TRBJ1-4	TRBD1	.	TRBV2	CASRAWDRGANEKLFF	TGTGCCAGCAGGGCCTGGGACAGGGGGGCTAATGAAAAACTGTTTTTT
TRBJ1-2	TRBD1	.	TRBV15	CATSRGLSGQGPTNLNYGYTF	TGTGCCACCAGCAGAGGACTCTCCGGACAGGGACCAACAAACCTGAACTATGGCTACACCTTC
TRBJ2-3	.	.	TRBV9	CASSVVGQFTDTQYF	TGTGCCAGCAGCGTAGTTGGACAATTCACAGATACGCAGTATTTT
TRBJ2-7	.	.	TRBV5-4	CASSLGTYPTYEQYF	TGTGCCAGCAGCTTGGGTACTTACCCTACCTACGAGCAGTACTTC
TRBJ1-1	TRBD1	.	TRBV5-1	CASSPGTEVEAFF	TGCGCCAGCAGCCCCGGGACAGAGGTTGAAGCTTTCTTT